This passage covers 19 T cell receptor beta chains from one sample sequenced in a study of blood T cell repertoires in COVID-19. The protocol was immunoSEQ multiplex PCR, while the TCRdb copy is restricted to in-frame clones and leaves out a portion. Here the sample spans 110,000 or so clones, approximately 88% being singletons. Material for sequencing was peripheral blood. The receptor source for this set is a woman aged 40 to 50 with acute or convalescent COVID-19.

The chain recombines TRBV19 with TRBJ1-6, with 7 bases fitting TRBD1. V was clipped by 4 bases and J by 11 bases; unmatched bases: 14. CDR3 size: 16 residues. Germline V gene data show CDR1 as LNHDA and CDR2 as SQIVND (reference sequence). The CDR3 region has the DNA TGTGCCAGTAGTACCGACAGGGCCACTATAGGGGCACCCCTCCACTTT. Protein sequence: CASSTDRATIGAPLHF.

The chain links TRBV7-9 to TRBJ1-6, with D tentatively TRBD1 (5 bases). With 4 bases removed from V and 4 bases from J, the gap between germline ends came to 8 bases. The CDR3 runs 14 residues. Germline lookup yields CDR1 SEHNR and CDR2 FQNEAQ (reference sequence). The chain's CDR3 is CASSYDSYNSPLHF. The DNA of the CDR3 is TGTGCCAGCAGCTATGACAGTTATAATTCACCCCTCCACTTT.

The chain couples TRBV19 to TRBJ2-7, with TRBD1 identical over 8 bases. This CDR3 has 17 amino acids. The J segment lost 3 bases and the V segment lost 1 base, leaving 11 bases of the junction unmatched. From germline, CDR1 is LNHDA and CDR2 SQIVND (reference sequence). CDR3 protein: CASSIGRSGTGFYEQYF. The CDR3 DNA follows: TGTGCCAGTAGTATAGGGAGATCCGGGACAGGTTTCTACGAGCAGTACTTC.

J is TRBJ2-7 and V is TRBV18, with 10 positions matching TRBD1. The V segment lost 2 bases and the J segment 7 bases; nucleotides outside the gene matches: 5. The CDR3 is 14 amino acids. Germline V gene sequence: CDR1 KGHSH, CDR2 LQKENI. CDR3 residues: CASSPDRGRGEQYF. The CDR3 DNA follows: TGTGCCAGCTCACCAGACAGGGGGCGAGGGGAGCAGTACTTC.

CDR3 sequence (DNA): TGTGCCAGCAGCGTAATGACAGGGCTGTATGGCTACACCTTC. Its translation is CASSVMTGLYGYTF. The chain employs TRBV9 and TRBJ1-2; 7 bases map to TRBD1. The junction had 5 bases not matched to a gene; V was cut back by 1 base and J by 5 bases. Germline loops: CDR1 SGDLS, CDR2 YYNGEE. The CDR3 covers 14 residues.

The chain uses TRBV11-2 and TRBJ1-2; D is unclear. The germline V gene has CDR1 SGHAT and CDR2 FQNNGV. Trimming removed 1 base from V and 7 bases from J, with 7 bases in between. There are 12 residues in the CDR3. The CDR3 here is CASSLGMSGYTF. CDR3 DNA: TGTGCCAGCAGCTTAGGTATGAGTGGCTACACCTTC. Based on the CDR3 plus reference TRBV11-2 and TRBJ1-2, the full variable domain is EAGVAQSPRYKIIEKRQSVAFWCNPISGHATLYWYQQILGQGPKLLIQFQNNGVVDDSQLPKDRFSAERLKGVDSTLKIQPAKLEDSAVYLCASSLGMSGYTFGSGTRLTVV.

The chain employs TRBV3-1 (or the pseudogene TRBV3-2) and TRBJ1-1; tentative D call: TRBD1 (5 bases). The V gene lost 4 bases and the J gene lost 5 bases, with 14 bases spanning the gap. Germline CDR1 and CDR2: LGHDT and YNNKEL (reference sequence). The CDR3 runs to 14 residues. CDR3 region: CASSLQGLGTEAFF. CDR3 coding DNA: TGTGCCAGCAGCCTTCAGGGATTGGGGACTGAAGCTTTCTTT.

This clone was seen once. The chain recombines TRBV18 with TRBJ1-4; D not resolved. V dropped 2 bases and J dropped 0 bases, with 7 bases sitting between them. The CDR3 length is 15 residues. Germline CDR1 is KGHSH and CDR2 is LQKENI. CDR3 DNA: TGTGCCAGCTCACCAGACATTGCAACTAATGAAAAACTGTTTTTT. This gives the protein CASSPDIATNEKLFF.

The rearrangement joins TRBV19 to TRBJ1-2; 7 positions agree with TRBD1. Trimming removed 2 bases from V and 2 bases from J; junction bases left unmatched: 5. Germline assignment: CDR1 LNHDA and CDR2 SQIVND (reference sequence). The CDR3 sequence is 15 residues long. The CDR3 nucleotides read TGTGCCAGTAGTATACCCTTGGACAGGAACTATGGCTACACCTTC. This translates into CASSIPLDRNYGYTF.

This chain uses TRBV6-5 with TRBJ2-7, with D possibly matching TRBD1 (5 bases). V was cut by 5 bases and J by 0 bases, with 11 bases left in between. This CDR3 has 14 residues. Looked up from germline, CDR1 is MNHEY and CDR2 is SVGAGI. The CDR3 region has the DNA TGTGCCAGCAGTCACAGGAGACCCTCCTACGAGCAGTACTTC. Its translation is CASSHRRPSYEQYF.

This chain uses TRBV3-1 (or the pseudogene TRBV3-2) with TRBJ2-5; TRBD2 aligns across 7 bases. V was pared by 1 base and J by 1 base, with 6 bases of the junction left unmatched. The CDR3 is 16 residues long. Germline CDR1 LGHDT, CDR2 YNNKEL (reference sequence). In DNA, the CDR3 is TGTGCCAGCAGCCAAGGTCTGGGGGGGGTCCAAGAGACCCAGTACTTC. Amino acid sequence: CASSQGLGGVQETQYF.

This clone has only a few counts. V is TRBV12-3 or TRBV12-4 and J is TRBJ1-2, with D perhaps matching TRBD1 (5 bases). The CDR3 has 13 residues. Between the trimmed V and J ends, which lost 6 bases and 3 bases, there was a span of 11 bases. This CDR3 reads CASRETGYYGYTF. The DNA of the CDR3 is TGTGCCAGCAGAGAAACAGGTTACTATGGCTACACCTTC.

This clone was found a few times. The J gene is TRBJ1-1, the V gene TRBV19, with D uncertain. Germline values: CDR1 LNHDA, CDR2 SQIVND (reference sequence). The CDR3 loop spans 14 amino acids. V lost 7 bases, J lost 1 base, and 13 bases lay in between. CDR3 DNA: TGTGCCAGTACCCCGGTTAGAGAGAACACTGAAGCTTTCTTT. It encodes CASTPVRENTEAFF.

The CDR3 loop is CASSRAGQGSGYTF. The CDR3 DNA reads TGCGCCAGCAGCCGAGCAGGACAGGGGTCCGGCTACACCTTC. This rearrangement joins TRBV4-1 to TRBJ1-2; 9 bases are shared with TRBD1. Germline CDR1 MGHRA, CDR2 YSYEKL. Trimming removed 4 bases from V and 8 bases from J; junction bases left unmatched: 8. The CDR3 has 14 amino acids.

The chain has TRBV7-7 and TRBJ2-1; D gene uncertain. Germline CDR1 reads SSHAT; CDR2 reads FNYEAQ (reference sequence). This CDR3 is 14 amino acids long. The V end was cut by 2 bases, the J end by 9 bases, with 14 bases between. CDR3 nucleotide sequence: TGTGCCAGCAGCTTAAGACTGAGCGCAAGTGAGCAGTTCTTC. It translates to CASSLRLSASEQFF.

V and J are TRBV12-3 or TRBV12-4 and TRBJ1-1; D is unclear. The CDR3 covers 13 residues. Trimming cost V 3 bases and J 3 bases, with 8 bases left between them. This CDR3 is CASSFGGYTEAFF. CDR3 in DNA: TGTGCCAGCAGTTTCGGCGGATACACTGAAGCTTTCTTT.

V usage is TRBV11-2 and J usage is TRBJ2-7; 11 bases are shared with TRBD2. CDR1 and CDR2 (germline): SGHAT, FQNNGV. This CDR3 comprises 14 residues. J gave up 2 bases and V 9 bases, and 6 bases lay outside the gene matches. CDR3 DNA: TGTGCCAGTAGTCTAGCGGGGGGCACCTACGAGCAGTACTTC. Amino acids: CASSLAGGTYEQYF.

V gene TRBV6-2 or TRBV6-3 combines with J gene TRBJ2-1; D is possibly TRBD2 (6 bases). CDR1 MNHEY and CDR2 SVGEGT come from the germline V gene. Trimming cost V 6 bases and J 10 bases, with 25 bases left between them. CDR3 length: 16 amino acids. The CDR3, as DNA: TGTGCCAGCAGCTCCCCCCGGTCCGGCGGGGTTGTGGAGCAGTTCTTC. Protein: CASSSPRSGGVVEQFF.

This chain connects TRBV19 to TRBJ2-7, with TRBD2 matching over 8 bases. The CDR3 runs 15 residues. The junction had 11 bases not matched to a gene; V was cut back by 4 bases and J by 6 bases. The germline CDR1 and CDR2 sequences are LNHDA and SQIVND (reference sequence). CDR3 region: CASSSHRGGFSEQYF. DNA of the CDR3: TGTGCCAGTAGTAGCCACCGGGGGGGCTTTAGCGAGCAGTACTTC.